Presented here are 24 T cell receptor beta chains from one specimen sequenced in a study of Tregs in tolerant kidney transplant recipients. Recipients received nonmyeloablative bone marrow transplants from related graft donors, with transient mixed chimerism. Produced via immunoSEQ multiplex PCR; TCRdb's table is partial and in-frame only. The table has tens of thousands of clones, roughly 93% seen once. Here the sequenced sample was CD4+ T cells from blood (PBMCs), taken 12 months after the transplant. These receptors all stem from a human patient who received a combined kidney and bone marrow transplant. Some T cells could come from the graft donor.

V gene TRBV19 combines with J gene TRBJ2-7; 8 nucleotides align to TRBD1. Germline V gene sequence: CDR1 LNHDA, CDR2 SQIVND (reference sequence). This CDR3 spans 15 amino acids. After removal of 3 bases from V and 2 bases from J, the junction contained 6 bases not matched to a gene. DNA for the CDR3: TGTGCCAGTAGTATTACCGGGACAGGAGCCTACGAGCAGTACTTC. As protein: CASSITGTGAYEQYF.

The chain carries TRBV27 and TRBJ2-3, with D possibly TRBD2 on 6 matching bases. The V gene's germline CDR1 is MNHEY and CDR2 SMNVEV (reference sequence). Trimming stripped 6 bases from V and 2 bases from J, with 15 bases between. The CDR3 has 15 amino acids. Here the CDR3 reads CASSLTGTYTDTQYF. The CDR3 bases are TGTGCCAGCAGCTTAACCGGGACTTACACAGATACGCAGTATTTT.

In the case of this clone: The same CDR3 arises from other DNA sequences in this sample as well. CDR3 region: CTSSQGGQGACNSPLHF. The DNA of the CDR3 is TGCACCAGCAGCCAAGGTGGACAGGGGGCATGTAATTCACCCCTCCACTTT. This sequence joins TRBV1 and TRBJ1-6; the tabulated D call, TRBD1, remains unverified against the DNA. TRBV1 is reported as a pseudogene. CDR3 length: 17 residues.

CDR3 in DNA: TGCGCCAGCATTGGGGGACAGACTAATGAAAAACTGTTTTTT. Translated: CASIGGQTNEKLFF. This chain uses TRBV10-1 with TRBJ1-4; 7 bases are a match to TRBD1. Per the germline V gene, CDR1 is WNHNN and CDR2 is SYGVQD (reference sequence). CDR3 length: 14 residues. V was pared by 7 bases and J by 2 bases, with 4 bases of the junction left unmatched.

This chain connects TRBV19 to TRBJ2-3, with 7 bases identical to TRBD1. This CDR3 is built from 16 residues. Per germline, CDR1 LNHDA and CDR2 SQIVND (reference sequence). Trimming took 3 bases from V and 0 from J; bases not matched to a gene: 6. The DNA for the CDR3 is TGTGCCAGTAGTATGGGACAGATTCCTAGCACAGATACGCAGTATTTT. Translated, it gives CASSMGQIPSTDTQYF. Full variable domain (remainder filled in from reference TRBV19 and TRBJ2-3): DGGITQSPKYLFRKEGQNVTLSCEQNLNHDAMYWYRQDPGQGLRLIYYSQIVNDFQKGDIAEGYSVSREKKESFPLTVTSAQKNPTAFYLCASSMGQIPSTDTQYFGPGTRLTVL.

V is TRBV30 and J is TRBJ2-3; TRBD1 matches at 10 bases. The CDR3 has 14 residues. J gave up 6 bases and V 2 bases, and 5 bases lay outside the gene matches. Germline V gives CDR1 GTSNPN, CDR2 SVGIG (reference sequence). For the CDR3, the DNA is TGTGCCTGGAGTTCGGGACAGGGGTTCGATACGCAGTATTTT. Translated, it gives CAWSSGQGFDTQYF.

The chain couples TRBV4-2 to TRBJ1-2; TRBD1 aligns across 7 bases. The J segment lost 5 bases and the V segment lost 0 bases, leaving 6 bases of the junction unmatched. CDR1 LGHNA and CDR2 YNFKEQ come from the germline V gene. This CDR3 has 15 amino acids. The CDR3, as DNA: TGTGCCAGCAGCCAAGAGGCTCCAGGGGGTTATGGCTACACCTTC. Protein product: CASSQEAPGGYGYTF.

The gene calls are TRBV7-6 and TRBJ2-2; 10 nucleotides align to TRBD1. This CDR3 has 16 residues. With V trimmed by 5 bases and J by 13 bases, 16 bases remained unmatched. Germline loops: CDR1 SGHVS, CDR2 FNYEAQ. The CDR3 bases are TGTGCCAGCAGCGCCTCACATCGGACAGGGGGACTAGGGCTGTTTTTT. Protein: CASSASHRTGGLGLFF.

The chain joins TRBV5-1 to TRBJ1-4; 9 positions match TRBD1. V lost 0 bases, J lost 7 bases, and 10 bases stayed unmatched. In germline, CDR1 is SGHRS, CDR2 YFSETQ. CDR3 length: 17 residues. CDR3 protein: CASSLGRGTGRFEKLFF. The CDR3 DNA follows: TGCGCCAGCAGCTTGGGACGAGGGACAGGGAGGTTTGAAAAACTGTTTTTT. The full variable domain, rest sourced from reference TRBV5-1 and TRBJ1-4, is KAGVTQTPRYLIKTRGQQVTLSCSPISGHRSVSWYQQTPGQGLQFLFEYFSETQRNKGNFPGRFSGRQFSNSRSEMNVSTLELGDSALYLCASSLGRGTGRFEKLFFGSGTQLSVL.

Points on this clone: Mismatch with germline at one junction end may stem from a read error. The genes are TRBV4-1 and TRBJ2-7; D ambiguous. The CDR3 is 14 amino acids. Germline V lookup: CDR1 MGHRA, CDR2 YSYEKL. The CDR3 loop is CASSQGSESSEQYF. The CDR3, as DNA: TGCGCCAGCAGCCAAGGCAGCGAATCCTCCGAGCAGTACTTC.

Here the CDR3 DNA reads TGTGCCAGCAGTGTTTCTCAGGGTATTCGTGGCTACACCTTC. Encoded protein: CASSVSQGIRGYTF. This chain joins TRBV2 and TRBJ1-2, with D possibly TRBD1 on 5 matching bases. The germline CDR1 and CDR2 sequences are SNHLY and FYNNEI. CDR3 length: 14 residues. Deletions cut 4 bases from V and 7 bases from J, with 16 bases between. The whole variable domain, filled in from reference TRBV2 and TRBJ1-2, reads EPEVTQTPSHQVTQMGQEVILRCVPISNHLYFYWYRQILGQKVEFLVSFYNNEISEKSEIFDDQFSVERPDGSNFTLKIRSTKLEDSAMYFCASSVSQGIRGYTFGSGTRLTVV.

The rearrangement joins TRBV5-4 to TRBJ2-1; 8 bases map to TRBD2. The CDR3 extends over 18 amino acids. V lost 4 bases to trimming and J lost 0 bases; unmatched junction nucleotides: 12. The germline V gene encodes CDR1 SGHNT and CDR2 YYREEE (reference sequence). Here the CDR3 reads CASSRPPGGKSSYNEQFF. Here the CDR3 DNA reads TGTGCCAGCAGCAGGCCGCCGGGGGGGAAGAGCTCCTACAATGAGCAGTTCTTC.

V is TRBV4-3 and J is TRBJ2-3; D may be TRBD2 (6 bases). CDR1 and CDR2 (germline): LGHNA, YSLEER. Trimming took off 0 bases at V and 4 bases at J, with 14 bases between the two ends. This CDR3 contains 16 residues. CDR3 sequence: CASSQESGSWADTQYF. The CDR3, as DNA: TGCGCCAGCAGCCAAGAAAGCGGGTCCTGGGCAGATACGCAGTATTTT.

The chain combines TRBV9 with TRBJ2-1; TRBD2 might be the D (6 bases). The CDR3 runs to 15 residues. Per the germline V gene, CDR1 is SGDLS and CDR2 is YYNGEE. Trimming left V 2 bases short and J 1 base short, with 10 bases between. This CDR3 reads CASSVGAGSYNEQFF. CDR3 bases: TGTGCCAGCAGCGTGGGAGCGGGTTCCTACAATGAGCAGTTCTTC.

The chain is built from TRBV6-6 and TRBJ2-7; possibly TRBD1 for D (6 bases). The CDR3 has 15 residues. The V end was cut by 2 bases, the J end by 3 bases, with 14 bases between. From germline, CDR1 is MNHNY and CDR2 SVGAGI (reference sequence). The CDR3 spells CASSYLGHGVYEQYF. CDR3 DNA: TGTGCCAGCAGTTACCTGGGACACGGGGTCTACGAGCAGTACTTC.

The chain uses TRBV10-3 and TRBJ2-4; D might be TRBD2 (6 bases). V dropped 4 bases and J dropped 7 bases, with 11 bases sitting between them. There are 13 residues in the CDR3. The germline gives CDR1 ENHRY, CDR2 SYGVKD. CDR3 region: CAISGGRGNIQYF. The DNA for the CDR3 is TGTGCCATCAGTGGGGGCCGGGGGAACATTCAGTACTTC.

The chain has TRBV5-6 and TRBJ1-5; a possible D gene is TRBD1 (6 bases). From germline, CDR1 is SGHDT and CDR2 YYEEEE. This CDR3 has 14 amino acids. Deletions cut 4 bases from V and 5 bases from J, with 13 bases between. The CDR3 here is CASSIYRAYQPQHF. The CDR3 nucleotides read TGTGCCAGCAGCATTTACAGGGCGTATCAGCCCCAGCATTTT.

This rearrangement joins TRBV19 to TRBJ2-5; perhaps TRBD1 as D (7 bases). Germline CDR1 reads LNHDA; CDR2 reads SQIVND (reference sequence). V was pared by 5 bases and J by 4 bases, with 17 bases between. The CDR3 contains 15 residues. The CDR3 sequence: CASSPRRGRGETQYF. CDR3 nucleotides: TGTGCCAGTAGTCCACGGAGGGGGCGCGGAGAGACCCAGTACTTC. The complete variable domain, with remaining parts taken from reference TRBV19 and TRBJ2-5, reads DGGITQSPKYLFRKEGQNVTLSCEQNLNHDAMYWYRQDPGQGLRLIYYSQIVNDFQKGDIAEGYSVSREKKESFPLTVTSAQKNPTAFYLCASSPRRGRGETQYFGPGTRLLVL.

The J gene is TRBJ2-7, the V gene TRBV28; 8 bases fit TRBD1. The germline gives CDR1 MDHEN, CDR2 SYDVKM. Trimming cost V 3 bases and J 6 bases; bases outside gene matches: 10. This CDR3 is 15 amino acids long. The CDR3 DNA reads as TGTGCCAGCAGTTTTCCCGGGACAGGTCCTAGCGAGCAGTACTTC. It codes for CASSFPGTGPSEQYF. Full variable domain (outside the CDR3, taken from reference TRBV28 and TRBJ2-7): DVKVTQSSRYLVKRTGEKVFLECVQDMDHENMFWYRQDPGLGLRLIYFSYDVKMKEKGDIPEGYSVSREKKERFSLILESASTNQTSMYLCASSFPGTGPSEQYFGPGTRLTVT.

This CDR3 is CASRQTSGGAWETQYF. Written as DNA, the CDR3 is TGTGCCAGTAGGCAAACTAGCGGGGGGGCCTGGGAGACCCAGTACTTC. J is TRBJ2-5 and V is TRBV19, with 13 bases aligning to TRBD2. Germline CDR1 and CDR2: LNHDA and SQIVND (reference sequence). V was clipped by 6 bases and J by 5 bases; unmatched bases: 9. CDR3 length: 16 residues. The full variable domain, in which reference TRBV19 and TRBJ2-5 provide the parts outside the CDR3, is DGGITQSPKYLFRKEGQNVTLSCEQNLNHDAMYWYRQDPGQGLRLIYYSQIVNDFQKGDIAEGYSVSREKKESFPLTVTSAQKNPTAFYLCASRQTSGGAWETQYFGPGTRLLVL.

The chain carries TRBV6-6 and TRBJ2-7; weak D call: TRBD1 (6 bases). Trimming removed 2 bases from V and 1 base from J, with 15 bases in between. Per germline, CDR1 MNHNY and CDR2 SVGAGI (reference sequence). The CDR3 contains 16 residues. The CDR3 here is CASSYRLGQHSYEQYF. In nucleotides, the CDR3 is TGTGCCAGCAGTTACAGGCTGGGACAACATTCCTACGAGCAGTACTTC.

This sequence joins TRBV7-3 and TRBJ2-2; tentative D call: TRBD1 (6 bases). The germline V and J ends were trimmed by 5 bases and 4 bases, with 11 bases remaining between them. Per germline, CDR1 SGHTA and CDR2 FQGTGA. The CDR3 runs to 14 residues. The CDR3 here is CASSPIGGTGELFF. For the CDR3, the DNA is TGTGCCAGCAGCCCTATAGGGGGCACCGGGGAGCTGTTTTTT. Together with reference TRBV7-3 and TRBJ2-2, the CDR3 gives the full variable domain: GAGVSQTPSNKVTEKGKYVELRCDPISGHTALYWYRQSLGQGPEFLIYFQGTGAADDSGLPNDRFFAVRPEGSVSTLKIQRTERGDSAVYLCASSPIGGTGELFFGEGSRLTVL.

The rearrangement links TRBV7-3 to TRBJ2-1, with TRBD1 as a possible D gene (6 bases). Germline values: CDR1 SGHTA, CDR2 FQGTGA. This CDR3 contains 14 residues. Trimming took 5 bases from V and 6 from J, leaving 14 bases between them. The CDR3 region has the DNA TGTGCCAGCAGCCCAAGAGTAGGGGGCAATGAGCAGTTCTTC. The encoded protein is CASSPRVGGNEQFF.

The V gene is TRBV7-2, the J gene TRBJ2-7; 12 bases match TRBD2. This CDR3 spans 15 amino acids. Germline V gene sequence: CDR1 SGHTA, CDR2 FQGNSA. V was pared by 6 bases and J by 4 bases, with 7 bases of the junction left unmatched. CDR3 DNA: TGTGCCAGCAGACGCACTAGCGGGGGGAGGTACGAGCAGTACTTC. It encodes CASRRTSGGRYEQYF.